The T cell receptor beta chain described here comes from a study of blood T cell repertoires in COVID-19 (dated by TCRdb to the early 2020s). With regard to the full study: Samples from collaborators originated in the United States, Italy and Spain and spanned both the acute and convalescent phases of COVID-19. Subjects who had been exposed to COVID-19, were actively infected with it, or had recovered from it provided the deeply sampled blood TCRbeta repertoires that made up the dataset. The material from the prospective study consisted of cDNA or gDNA derived from T cells, B-cell-depleted T cells, or PBMCs. HLA class I and class II types, where available, came from metadata supplied by the sample provider rather than from assay-based typing. Samples were obtained from the ongoing ImmuneRACE study (first 160 participants) and from about 1,300 subjects provided by 6 global collaborators. The sample metadata nearly always contained a de-identified subject ID, COVID-19 status, age in years and sex. A freely available public database, intended as a resource for researchers studying the immune response to SARS-CoV-2, is where the repertoires were released. The full study reports these points: How much clinical and demographic metadata was included differed by source and by participant, and the metadata was provided uncurated.

The germline V gene encodes CDR1 SEHNR and CDR2 FQNEAQ (reference sequence). Spanning cysteine to phenylalanine, the CDR3 consists of 15 amino acids. Only the CDR3 DNA is retained, 45 bases long and in frame from the first base. Trimming leaves V shorter by 5 bases and J shorter by 5 bases, with the junction holding 5 bases beyond the gene matches. To note about this clone: Its antigen is unknown. No clone much larger than this one lies a single base away; base qualities are absent.

Each collaborating institution followed its own protocols to collect whole blood in K2EDTA tubes. For TCRbeta analysis, collaborators shipped samples in one of three forms: frozen whole blood, isolated PBMCs, or DNA extracted from either of those sample types. TCRbeta CDR3 regions were amplified from genomic DNA using the immunoSEQ Assay, a bias-controlled multiplex PCR. Per the original workflow: Within the assay, amplification of reference gene primers was used to estimate how many nucleated cells each sample contained. Sequence reads were collapsed and filtered to measure the absolute abundance of every unique TCRbeta CDR3 rearrangement. Productive Simpson clonality was computed per sample as the square root of Simpson's diversity index over productive rearrangements. TCRdb retrieved this table from immuneACCESS and kept in-frame rearrangements only. Not all clones are present; in checked studies, unresolved V genes account for under half, and no reason is known for the remainder. V, J and clone size are those of that table, while D and trimming were read from the DNA. Across this sample there are about 41,000 clones, with 88% seen only once. The ten largest account for more than 4.5% of the sample.

The rearrangement combines TRBV7-9 with TRBJ2-2, and TRBD1 matches 10 of the central bases. The specimen sequenced was peripheral blood. The origin of this receptor is a human donor in a cohort sampled during active COVID-19. The CDR3 protein: CASSPDRGVTGELFF. The DNA reads TGTGCCAGCAGCCCGGACAGGGGGGTTACCGGGGAGCTGTTTTTT.